These T cell receptor beta chains were read from a single sample in a study of OX40 agonist ivuxolimab in advanced cancers. The table came from immunoSEQ multiplex PCR; TCRdb's copy has only in-frame clones and leaves some out. This table has about 80,000 clones, about 86% appearing once. Here the sequenced sample was CD4+ or CD8+ T cells sorted from blood, taken in a trial of the OX40 agonist ivuxolimab. The source of these receptors is an adult with an advanced solid tumor such as melanoma, head and neck, liver or kidney cancer. Each CDR3 is given with its conserved first and last residue. A D gene is named only where the DNA matches it firmly. Clone size appears in some rows only: once, few, many, or a class for an expanded clone.

clone_size | j_call | d_call | v_call | cdr3_nt | cdr3_aa
NA | TRBJ1-4 | NA | TRBV9 | TGTGCCAGCAGCGTAGGGTCAGGACAAAATGAAAAACTGTTTTTT | CASSVGSGQNEKLFF
NA | TRBJ2-3 | NA | TRBV7-2 | TGTGCCAGCAGCGACCTAGCGTCAGATACGCAGTATTTT | CASSDLASDTQYF
NA | TRBJ2-7 | NA | TRBV6-5 | TGTGCCAGCAGCCGCGGGGGCCTGAGCGAGCAGTACTTC | CASSRGGLSEQYF
NA | TRBJ2-7 | TRBD1 | TRBV7-9 | TGTGCCAGCAGCTTCAGACAGGGGGAGGGCGAGCAGTACTTC | CASSFRQGEGEQYF
NA | TRBJ2-1 | NA | TRBV15 | TGTGCCACCAAGGGGGGACGCTCCTACAATGAGCAGTTCTTC | CATKGGRSYNEQFF
NA | TRBJ1-1 | TRBD1 | TRBV10-1 | TGCGCCAGCTCGGGACAGAGGAACACTGAAGCTTTCTTT | CASSGQRNTEAFF
NA | TRBJ2-5 | NA | TRBV11-2 | TGTGCCAGCGGGAACAGGGTTGGGGAGACCCAGTACTTC | CASGNRVGETQYF
NA | TRBJ1-3 | TRBD1 | TRBV7-9 | TGTGCCAGCAGCCTCGGACAGGGAAGTTCTGGAAACACCATATATTTT | CASSLGQGSSGNTIYF
few | TRBJ2-7 | NA | TRBV25-1 | TGTGCCAGCAGTGAAGGGAGGTGGAGTCACGAGCAGTACTTC | CASSEGRWSHEQYF
NA | TRBJ2-3 | NA | TRBV29-1 | TGCAGCGTTACTACCGATCTCACAGATACGCAGTATTTT | CSVTTDLTDTQYF
NA | TRBJ1-1 | NA | TRBV28 | TGTGCCAGCAGTTTAAGAGAGGTCATATTGAACACTGAAGCTTTCTTT | CASSLREVILNTEAFF
NA | TRBJ2-7 | TRBD1 | TRBV27 | TGTGCCAGCAGTCTTCGCGGGGACAGGGCTTCCTACGAGCAGTACTTC | CASSLRGDRASYEQYF
NA | TRBJ1-1 | NA | TRBV7-3 | TGTGCCAGCAGCCCTAACGCAATAGGGACTGAAGCTTTCTTT | CASSPNAIGTEAFF
NA | TRBJ1-4 | NA | TRBV14 | TGTGCCAGCAGCCAAGGGCCGGGGGGCGATGAAAAACTGTTTTTT | CASSQGPGGDEKLFF
NA | TRBJ2-2 | TRBD2 | TRBV4-3 | TGCGCCAGCAGCCAAGGCCTACTGCGGGGGGGCTACACCGGGGAGCTGTTTTTT | CASSQGLLRGGYTGELFF
NA | TRBJ2-3 | NA | TRBV5-4 | TGTGCCAGCAGCTCGGGAACCACAGGTTACACAGATACGCAGTATTTT | CASSSGTTGYTDTQYF
NA | TRBJ1-1 | NA | TRBV7-9 | TGTGCCAGCAGCCCACCCCCCACTGAAGCTTTCTTT | CASSPPPTEAFF
NA | TRBJ2-7 | TRBD1 | TRBV4-3 | TGCGCCAGCAGCCGAGGGGACAGGGGGACCTTC | CASSRGDRGTF
NA | TRBJ2-3 | TRBD1 | TRBV7-3 | TGTGCCAGCAGCCCCGACGGACAGGCTCTGGATACGCAGTATTTT | CASSPDGQALDTQYF
NA | TRBJ1-6 | NA | TRBV7-8 | TGTGCCAGCAGCCGCGGGGGCACTAATAATTCACCCCTCCACTTT | CASSRGGTNNSPLHF
once | TRBJ2-2 | TRBD2 | TRBV11-2 | TGTGCCAGCAGCTTAGGGAGGACTAGCGCGGACACCGGGGAGCTGTTTTTT | CASSLGRTSADTGELFF
NA | TRBJ2-5 | TRBD1 | TRBV27 | TGTGCCAGCAGACTACGCATGGGGACAGGCATGCGGCAAGAGACCCAGTACTTC | CASRLRMGTGMRQETQYF
NA | TRBJ2-7 | TRBD2 | TRBV11-2 | TGTGCCAGCAGCCCAAGCGGGGGGGCCGGCTACGAGCAGTACTTC | CASSPSGGAGYEQYF
NA | TRBJ2-7 | TRBD2 | TRBV5-4 | TGTGCCAGCAGCTTGTCCACTAGCGTATCCTACGAGCAGTACTTC | CASSLSTSVSYEQYF
NA | TRBJ1-2 | NA | TRBV5-5 | TGTGCCAGCAGCTCGACAGGACAGTATGGCTACACCTTC | CASSSTGQYGYTF
NA | TRBJ2-7 | NA | TRBV7-2 | TGTGCCAGCAGCCTAGGAGGGGGACAGTCCTACGAGCAGTACTTC | CASSLGGGQSYEQYF
once | TRBJ2-3 | NA | TRBV28 | TGTGCCAGCAGTCCGATATTTGACAGTTACAAAATCACAGATACGCAGTATTTT | CASSPIFDSYKITDTQYF
NA | TRBJ2-1 | NA | TRBV10-3 | TGTGCCATCCGGGACCCCGCCCGCAATGAGCAGTTCTTC | CAIRDPARNEQFF
NA | TRBJ2-3 | TRBD2 | TRBV7-2 | TGTGCCAGCAGCCGGACTAGCGGGAGTTTGGATACGCAGTATTTT | CASSRTSGSLDTQYF
NA | TRBJ2-1 | TRBD1 | TRBV29-1 | TGCAGCGTTGCGGACAGGGGGAACAATGAGCAGTTCTTC | CSVADRGNNEQFF
NA | TRBJ2-1 | TRBD1 | TRBV7-2 | TGTGCCAGCAGCTTTTCTCCGGGACAGGGGGTCGATGAGCAGTTCTTC | CASSFSPGQGVDEQFF
NA | TRBJ1-1 | NA | TRBV6-1 | TGTGCCAGCAGTGCCTGGACCACTATTGAAGCTTTCTTT | CASSAWTTIEAFF
NA | TRBJ2-5 | TRBD1 | TRBV25-1 | TGTGCCAGCAGTACCCGGACAGGGGGGATAGGGACCCAGTACTTC | CASSTRTGGIGTQYF
NA | TRBJ2-1 | TRBD2 | TRBV5-1 | TGCGCCAGCTGGCCGAGCGGGGTATACAATGAGCAGTTCTTC | CASWPSGVYNEQFF
NA | TRBJ1-1 | TRBD1 | TRBV9 | TGTGCCAGCAGCGAGGGGGGGACAGGGGTTTCTGAAGCTTTCTTT | CASSEGGTGVSEAFF
once | TRBJ2-7 | TRBD1 | TRBV7-9 | TGTGCCAGCAGCTCCGACGGGACAGGAAACACTCTAAGCGTGTACGAGCAGTACTTC | CASSSDGTGNTLSVYEQYF
NA | TRBJ1-2 | NA | TRBV27 | TGTGCCAGCAGGACAATTCAAGGAGGCTACACCTTC | CASRTIQGGYTF
once | TRBJ2-5 | NA | TRBV15 | TGTGCCACCAGCAGAGACAGGGGCCAAGAGACCCAGTACTTC | CATSRDRGQETQYF
few | TRBJ1-1 | NA | TRBV7-3 | TGTGCCAGCAGCTTCGATCTGATCCAGAACACTGAAGCTTTCTTT | CASSFDLIQNTEAFF
once | TRBJ1-5 | NA | TRBV2 | TGTGCCAGCAGGGTCTCTAGCTATCAGCCCCAGCATTTT | CASRVSSYQPQHF
once | TRBJ2-5 | NA | TRBV2 | TGTGCCACCGGCAGGGTCTCTGAGACCCAGTACTTC | CATGRVSETQYF
NA | TRBJ2-7 | NA | TRBV19 | TGTGCCAGTAGTGGCCAGGGGATTTACGAGCAGTACTTC | CASSGQGIYEQYF
NA | TRBJ2-7 | TRBD1 | TRBV11-2 | TGTGCCAGCAGCTTAGGGACAGGGATCGAGCAGTACTTC | CASSLGTGIEQYF
NA | TRBJ2-3 | NA | TRBV12-5 | TGTGCTAGTGGAAGCTGGGGGGATAGCACAGATACGCAGTATTTT | CASGSWGDSTDTQYF
NA | TRBJ1-2 | NA | TRBV6-6 | TGTGCCAGCAGAACCTGGGGGGGCGAAGCAAACGGCTACACCTTC | CASRTWGGEANGYTF
NA | TRBJ2-5 | NA | TRBV7-9 | TGTGCCAGCAGCTCAGGCCCCGGGACGAGGGGAGAGACCCAGTACTTC | CASSSGPGTRGETQYF
once | TRBJ1-1 | NA | TRBV19 | TGTGCCAGTAGTCCCCGAGGGGGAGGGATGAACACTGAAGCTTTCTTT | CASSPRGGGMNTEAFF
NA | TRBJ2-7 | NA | TRBV5-1 | TGCGCCAGTAGGGACTTCCAGAGCTCCTACGAGCAGTACTTC | CASRDFQSSYEQYF